Listed here are 21 T cell receptor beta chains from one sample, sequenced in a study of shared clonotypes between healthy human individuals. The table came from immunoSEQ multiplex PCR; TCRdb's copy has only in-frame clones and leaves some out. The sample contains about 2.3 million clones, 85% to 95% of which appear only once. The sample was naive CD4+ T cells from PBMCs. Subset defined: CD45RA+ positively selected. Receptor source: a man aged 18 to 29 in good health. Some clones in this sample may be carry-over from other donors' samples.

The V and J genes are TRBV28 and TRBJ2-7; D unclear. Trimming took off 6 bases at V and 7 bases at J, with 16 bases between the two ends. Per the germline V gene, CDR1 is MDHEN and CDR2 is SYDVKM. This CDR3 has 13 amino acids. The CDR3 DNA follows: TGTGCCAGCAGAACGTTAAGGGCCGCGGAGCAGTACTTC. It is translated as CASRTLRAAEQYF.

The V gene is TRBV7-2, the J gene TRBJ2-4; TRBD1 matches at 8 bases. Germline assignment: CDR1 SGHTA and CDR2 FQGNSA. The CDR3 extends over 16 amino acids. V lost 3 bases, J lost 6 bases, and 10 bases stayed unmatched. The CDR3 DNA reads TGTGCCAGCAGCTTCGGACAGGGACCTCAAAGAAACATTCAGTACTTC. Translating gives CASSFGQGPQRNIQYF.

V and J are TRBV5-1 and TRBJ2-3; 7 bases align to TRBD2. Germline V gives CDR1 SGHRS, CDR2 YFSETQ. The J segment lost 0 bases and the V segment lost 5 bases, leaving 9 bases of the junction unmatched. The CDR3 loop spans 16 amino acids. CDR3 in amino acids: CASREGGRASTDTQYF. In DNA form, the CDR3 reads TGCGCCAGCAGGGAAGGAGGGAGGGCTAGCACAGATACGCAGTATTTT.

V and J are TRBV5-1 and TRBJ2-3; D unclear. From germline, CDR1 is SGHRS and CDR2 YFSETQ. V shed 1 base and J shed 2 bases, with 11 bases lying between them. The CDR3 has 15 residues. The CDR3, as DNA: TGCGCCAGCAGCTTGATGGGCGGATACACAGATACGCAGTATTTT. Translation: CASSLMGGYTDTQYF.

The chain employs TRBV28 and TRBJ1-2; a possible D gene is TRBD1 (5 bases). Between the trimmed V and J ends, which lost 6 bases and 9 bases, there was a span of 11 bases. The CDR3 has 11 residues. Per the germline V gene, CDR1 is MDHEN and CDR2 is SYDVKM. The DNA of the CDR3 is TGTGCCAGCAGCTTGACAGACAGCTACACCTTC. This sequence encodes CASSLTDSYTF.

V and J are TRBV6-5 and TRBJ1-5; TRBD1 matches 7 bases. Germline V gene data show CDR1 as MNHEY and CDR2 as SVGAGI. This CDR3 comprises 14 residues. Losses at the gene ends were 7 bases for V and 6 bases for J; bases not matched to a gene: 9. CDR3 amino acids: CASTPGQAGQPQHF. CDR3 sequence (DNA): TGTGCCAGCACCCCAGGACAGGCGGGTCAGCCCCAGCATTTT.

The chain recombines TRBV7-9 with TRBJ2-5, with a tentative D call TRBD1 (5 bases). The DNA matches TRBJ2-7 better at its end, which makes the J call doubtful. This CDR3 has 15 residues. Germline V CDR1 and CDR2: SEHNR, FQNEAQ (reference sequence). The CDR3: CASSLAVQVSHEQYF. The CDR3 DNA reads TGTGCCAGCAGCTTAGCGGTACAGGTCAGCCACGAGCAGTACTTC.

The chain recombines TRBV11-2 with TRBJ2-6; TRBD2 might be the D (5 bases). The V end lost 1 base, the J end lost 2 bases, and 9 bases lay between the germline ends. Germline V lookup: CDR1 SGHAT, CDR2 FQNNGV. CDR3 length: 16 amino acids. The CDR3 loop reads CASSLGGQTGANVLTF. CDR3 nucleotide sequence: TGTGCCAGCAGCTTAGGAGGGCAGACTGGGGCCAACGTCCTGACTTTC.

The chain uses TRBV15 and TRBJ2-5; 10 nucleotides agree with TRBD2. The germline V gene encodes CDR1 LNHNV and CDR2 YYDKDF (reference sequence). The CDR3 loop spans 18 amino acids. After removal of 0 bases from V and 0 bases from J, the junction contained 7 bases not matched to a gene. The CDR3 coding sequence is TGTGCCACCAGCAGAGATCTAATAGCGGGAGGAAACCAAGAGACCCAGTACTTC. Translated: CATSRDLIAGGNQETQYF.

V is TRBV7-9 and J is TRBJ2-5; no definite D call. The J call may be incorrect, as the DNA end agrees better with TRBJ2-7. Per germline, CDR1 SEHNR and CDR2 FQNEAQ (reference sequence). The CDR3 consists of 14 residues. The CDR3 spells CASSLVRSSYEQYF. In nucleotides, the CDR3 is TGTGCCAGCAGCTTAGTACGGAGCTCCTACGAGCAGTACTTC.

The chain is built from TRBV7-2 and TRBJ2-7; 8 positions agree with TRBD2. J lost 3 bases, V lost 9 bases, and 13 bases had no gene match. Germline V lookup: CDR1 SGHTA, CDR2 FQGNSA. The CDR3 consists of 15 residues. The CDR3 DNA is TGTGCCAGTGAACCGTTTAGTCTAGCGGGCTACGAGCAGTACTTC. As protein: CASEPFSLAGYEQYF.

The chain carries TRBV5-1 and TRBJ2-7; TRBD1 matches 11 bases. Germline V gives CDR1 SGHRS, CDR2 YFSETQ. Unmatched junction bases numbered 5, after V lost 1 base and J lost 2 bases. The CDR3 sequence is 16 residues long. The CDR3 nucleotides are TGCGCCAGCAGCTTGAGGACAGGGGGCGGACCCTACGAGCAGTACTTC. It specifies CASSLRTGGGPYEQYF.

The chain combines TRBV19 with TRBJ2-3; D may be TRBD1 or TRBD2 (5 bases each). V lost 5 bases and J lost 2, with 17 bases in between. The CDR3 runs to 16 residues. Per the germline V gene, CDR1 is LNHDA and CDR2 is SQIVND (reference sequence). The CDR3 DNA is TGTGCCAGTAGTTCGTCCGAGGGGCGCCCCACAGATACGCAGTATTTT. This sequence encodes CASSSSEGRPTDTQYF. Based on the CDR3 plus reference TRBV19 and TRBJ2-3, the full variable domain is DGGITQSPKYLFRKEGQNVTLSCEQNLNHDAMYWYRQDPGQGLRLIYYSQIVNDFQKGDIAEGYSVSREKKESFPLTVTSAQKNPTAFYLCASSSSEGRPTDTQYFGPGTRLTVL.

The chain employs TRBV5-1 and TRBJ2-3; D perhaps matches TRBD2 (6 bases). The V and J ends lost 4 bases and 7 bases respectively, with 16 bases between them. CDR1 and CDR2 (germline): SGHRS, YFSETQ. The CDR3 covers 14 residues. The CDR3 reads CASSTEGTPHTQYF. The CDR3 nucleotides read TGCGCCAGCAGCACGGAGGGTACCCCCCATACGCAGTATTTT. Variable domain in full (rest from reference TRBV5-1 and TRBJ2-3): KAGVTQTPRYLIKTRGQQVTLSCSPISGHRSVSWYQQTPGQGLQFLFEYFSETQRNKGNFPGRFSGRQFSNSRSEMNVSTLELGDSALYLCASSTEGTPHTQYFGPGTRLTVL.

The chain carries TRBV10-3 and TRBJ2-1; D not resolved. CDR3 length: 13 residues. Trimming stripped 5 bases from V and 7 bases from J, with 12 bases between. Germline CDR1 is ENHRY and CDR2 is SYGVKD. The CDR3 DNA sequence: TGTGCCATCAGTTTCGGTGGAGAGAATGAGCAGTTCTTC. It specifies CAISFGGENEQFF.

V gene TRBV2 combines with J gene TRBJ2-7; no firm D call. Germline V gene data show CDR1 as SNHLY and CDR2 as FYNNEI. V lost 3 bases, J lost 4 bases, and 16 bases lay in between. The CDR3 has 15 residues. CDR3 in amino acids: CASSELGFTIYEQYF. CDR3 in DNA: TGTGCCAGCAGTGAGTTAGGGTTCACAATTTACGAGCAGTACTTC.

The chain couples TRBV9 to TRBJ2-7; TRBD1 is a possible D gene (6 bases). V lost 4 bases and J lost 2, with 25 bases in between. Germline V gives CDR1 SGDLS, CDR2 YYNGEE. This CDR3 contains 18 residues. The CDR3 coding sequence is TGTGCCAGCAGCCCAAATCCATCGGGACACGCAGGGCCCTACGAGCAGTACTTC. It specifies CASSPNPSGHAGPYEQYF.

The table lists this clone with a few counts. The chain combines TRBV9 with TRBJ1-1; unclear D gene. CDR3 size: 15 residues. V was shortened by 2 bases and J by 1 base, with 12 bases between the two germline ends. Germline CDR1 and CDR2: SGDLS and YYNGEE. This chain's CDR3 is CASSVGVGWNTEAFF. The CDR3 region has the DNA TGTGCCAGCAGCGTTGGGGTGGGGTGGAACACTGAAGCTTTCTTT.

The chain employs TRBV14 and TRBJ2-4, with 8 bases identical to TRBD1. The V segment lost 3 bases and the J segment 6 bases; nucleotides outside the gene matches: 7. The CDR3 consists of 15 residues. Germline V gene data show CDR1 as SGHDN and CDR2 as FVKESK. CDR3 sequence reads: CASSQVQGAGNIQYF. DNA for the CDR3: TGTGCCAGCAGCCAGGTCCAGGGGGCGGGAAACATTCAGTACTTC.

The rearrangement joins TRBV7-2 to TRBJ1-4; 10 bases agree with TRBD1. J lost 8 bases, V lost 2 bases, and 5 bases had no gene match. The CDR3 sequence is 15 residues long. Germline CDR1 is SGHTA and CDR2 is FQGNSA. This CDR3 reads CASSLRGTGEEKLFF. The DNA of the CDR3 is TGTGCCAGCAGCTTACGAGGGACAGGGGAGGAAAAACTGTTTTTT.

This sequence joins TRBV19 and TRBJ2-7; possible D gene TRBD1, 6 bases. The CDR3 loop spans 14 amino acids. Trimming removed 6 bases at V and 3 bases at J, with 15 bases between. CDR1 and CDR2 (germline): LNHDA, SQIVND (reference sequence). CDR3 sequence (DNA): TGTGCCAGTAGCTTTATTGGGACAAGCTACGAGCAGTACTTC. It encodes CASSFIGTSYEQYF.